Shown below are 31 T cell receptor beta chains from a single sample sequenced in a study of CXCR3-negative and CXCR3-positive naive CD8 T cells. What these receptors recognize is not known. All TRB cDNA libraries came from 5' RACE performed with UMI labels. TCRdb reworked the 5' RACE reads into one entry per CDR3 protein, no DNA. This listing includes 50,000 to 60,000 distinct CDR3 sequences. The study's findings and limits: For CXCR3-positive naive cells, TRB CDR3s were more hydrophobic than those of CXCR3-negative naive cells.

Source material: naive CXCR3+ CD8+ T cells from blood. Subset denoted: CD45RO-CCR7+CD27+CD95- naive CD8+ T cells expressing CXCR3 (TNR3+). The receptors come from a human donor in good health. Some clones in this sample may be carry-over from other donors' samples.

This CDR3 reads CASSLPDYEQYF. The chain combines TRBV7-9 with TRBJ2-7. The CDR3 runs 12 residues. Germline assignment: CDR1 SEHNR and CDR2 FQNEAQ (reference sequence).

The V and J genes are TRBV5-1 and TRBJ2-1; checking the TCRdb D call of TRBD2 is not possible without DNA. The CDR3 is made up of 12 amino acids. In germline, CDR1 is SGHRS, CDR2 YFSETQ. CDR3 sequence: CASSLAWAEQFF.

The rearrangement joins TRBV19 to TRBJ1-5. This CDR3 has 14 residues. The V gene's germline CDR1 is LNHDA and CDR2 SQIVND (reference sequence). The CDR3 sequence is CASTTELVNQPQHF. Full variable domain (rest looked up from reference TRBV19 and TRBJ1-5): DGGITQSPKYLFRKEGQNVTLSCEQNLNHDAMYWYRQDPGQGLRLIYYSQIVNDFQKGDIAEGYSVSREKKESFPLTVTSAQKNPTAFYLCASTTELVNQPQHFGDGTRLSIL.

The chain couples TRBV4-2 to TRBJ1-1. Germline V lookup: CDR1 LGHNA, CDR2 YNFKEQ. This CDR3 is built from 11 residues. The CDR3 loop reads CASGSVVEAFF.

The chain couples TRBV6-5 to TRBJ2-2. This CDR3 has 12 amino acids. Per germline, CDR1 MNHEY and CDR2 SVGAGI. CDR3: CASSLVAGELFF.

The CDR3: CASSVLPRGRATSGGNNEQFF. The rearrangement uses TRBV5-5 and TRBJ2-1; as DNA is missing, the TRBD2 call by TCRdb cannot be tested. The germline gives CDR1 SGHKS, CDR2 YYEKEE (reference sequence). CDR3 size: 21 residues.

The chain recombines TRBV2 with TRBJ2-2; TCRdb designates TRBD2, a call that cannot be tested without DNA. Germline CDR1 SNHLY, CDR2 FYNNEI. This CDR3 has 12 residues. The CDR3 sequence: CASGWRVGELFF.

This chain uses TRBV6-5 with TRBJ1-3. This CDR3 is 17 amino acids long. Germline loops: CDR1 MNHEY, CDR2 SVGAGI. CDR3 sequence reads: CASSYSTGPSSGNTIYF.

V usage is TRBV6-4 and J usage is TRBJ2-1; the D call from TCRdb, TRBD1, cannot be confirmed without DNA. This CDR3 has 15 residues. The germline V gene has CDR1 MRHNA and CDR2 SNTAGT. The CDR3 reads CASSEIQGAYNEQFF.

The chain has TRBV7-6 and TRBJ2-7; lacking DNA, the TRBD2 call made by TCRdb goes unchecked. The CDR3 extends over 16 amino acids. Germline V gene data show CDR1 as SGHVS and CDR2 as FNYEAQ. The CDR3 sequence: CASSSGLAGDLYEQYF. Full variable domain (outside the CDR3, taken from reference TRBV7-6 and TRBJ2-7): GAGVSQSPRYKVTKRGQDVALRCDPISGHVSLYWYRQALGQGPEFLTYFNYEAQQDKSGLPNDRFSAERPEGSISTLTIQRTEQRDSAMYRCASSSGLAGDLYEQYFGPGTRLTVT.

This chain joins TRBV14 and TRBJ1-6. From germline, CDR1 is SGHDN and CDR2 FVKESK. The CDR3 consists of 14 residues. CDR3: CASSQGRLNSPLHF.

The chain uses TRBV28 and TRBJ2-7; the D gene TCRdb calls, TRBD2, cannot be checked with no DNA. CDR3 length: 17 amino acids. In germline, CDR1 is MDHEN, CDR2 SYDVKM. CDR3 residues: CASSLPSGVRTLYEQYF.

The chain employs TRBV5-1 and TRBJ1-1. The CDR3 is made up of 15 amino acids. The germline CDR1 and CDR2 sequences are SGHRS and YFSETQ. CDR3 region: CASSLVQTGNTEAFF.

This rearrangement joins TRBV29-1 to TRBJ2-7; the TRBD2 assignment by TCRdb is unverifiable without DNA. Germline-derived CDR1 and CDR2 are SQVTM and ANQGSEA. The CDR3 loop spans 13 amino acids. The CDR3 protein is CSVEGLAGEEQYF.

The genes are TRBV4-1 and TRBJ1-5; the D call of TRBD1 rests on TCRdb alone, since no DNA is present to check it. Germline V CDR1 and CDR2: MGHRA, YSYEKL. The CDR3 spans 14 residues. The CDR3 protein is CASSQTGGNQPQHF.

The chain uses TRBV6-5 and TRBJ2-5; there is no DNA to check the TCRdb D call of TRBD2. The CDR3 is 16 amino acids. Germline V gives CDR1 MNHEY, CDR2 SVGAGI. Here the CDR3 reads CASSYSGDLPAETQYF.

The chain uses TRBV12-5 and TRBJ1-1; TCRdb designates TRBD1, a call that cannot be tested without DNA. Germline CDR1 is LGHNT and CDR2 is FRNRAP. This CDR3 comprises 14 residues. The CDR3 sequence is CASASGEILTEAFF.

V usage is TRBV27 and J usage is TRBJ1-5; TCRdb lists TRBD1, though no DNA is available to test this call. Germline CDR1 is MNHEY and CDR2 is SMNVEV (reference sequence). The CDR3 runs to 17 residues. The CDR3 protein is CASSLFPSGVGNQPQHF.

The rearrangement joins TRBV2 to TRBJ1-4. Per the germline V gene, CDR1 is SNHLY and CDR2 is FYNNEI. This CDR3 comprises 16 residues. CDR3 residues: CASSELPSPNNEKLFF.

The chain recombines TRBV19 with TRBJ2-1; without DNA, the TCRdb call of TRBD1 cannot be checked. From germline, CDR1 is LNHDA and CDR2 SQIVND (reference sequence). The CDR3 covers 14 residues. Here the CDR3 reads CASTTIGADRDLFF.

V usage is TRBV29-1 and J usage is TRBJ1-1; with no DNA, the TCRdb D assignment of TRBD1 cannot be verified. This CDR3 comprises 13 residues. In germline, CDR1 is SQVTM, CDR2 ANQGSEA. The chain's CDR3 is CSVGGTRGTEAFF.

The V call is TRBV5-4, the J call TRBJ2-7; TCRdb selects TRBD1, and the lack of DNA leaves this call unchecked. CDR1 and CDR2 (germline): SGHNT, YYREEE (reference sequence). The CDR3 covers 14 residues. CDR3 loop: CASSSGTLQGEQYF.

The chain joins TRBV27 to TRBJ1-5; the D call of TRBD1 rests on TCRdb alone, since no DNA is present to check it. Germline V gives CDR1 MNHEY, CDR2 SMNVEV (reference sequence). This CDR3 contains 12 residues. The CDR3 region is CASRRGRAPQHF.

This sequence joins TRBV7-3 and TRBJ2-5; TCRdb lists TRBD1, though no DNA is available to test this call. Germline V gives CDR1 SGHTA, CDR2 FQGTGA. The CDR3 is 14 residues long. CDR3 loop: CASSLIGQTETQYF.

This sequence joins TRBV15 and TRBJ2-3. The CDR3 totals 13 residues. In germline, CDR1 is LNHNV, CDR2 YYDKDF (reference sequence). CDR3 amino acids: CATSPLEGDTQYF.

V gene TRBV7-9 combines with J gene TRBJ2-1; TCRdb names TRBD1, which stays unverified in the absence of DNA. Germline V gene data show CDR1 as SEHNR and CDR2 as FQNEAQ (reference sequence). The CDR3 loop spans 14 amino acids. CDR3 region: CASSLASRDNEQFF.

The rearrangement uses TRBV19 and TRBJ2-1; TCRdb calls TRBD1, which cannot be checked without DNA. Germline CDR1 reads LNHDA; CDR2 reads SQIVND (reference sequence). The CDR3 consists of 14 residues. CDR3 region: CASSAGDGGPEQFF.

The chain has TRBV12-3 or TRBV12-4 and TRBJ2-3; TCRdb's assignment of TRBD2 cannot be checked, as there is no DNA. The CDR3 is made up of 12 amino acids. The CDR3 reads CASGLGVDTQYF.

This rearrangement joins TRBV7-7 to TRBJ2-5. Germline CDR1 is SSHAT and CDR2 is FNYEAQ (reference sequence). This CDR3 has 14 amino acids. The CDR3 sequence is CASSLAPEKETQYF.

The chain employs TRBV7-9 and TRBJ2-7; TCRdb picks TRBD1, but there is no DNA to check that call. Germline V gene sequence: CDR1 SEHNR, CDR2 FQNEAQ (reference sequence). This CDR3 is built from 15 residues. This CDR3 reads CASSLVGQGAEEQYF.

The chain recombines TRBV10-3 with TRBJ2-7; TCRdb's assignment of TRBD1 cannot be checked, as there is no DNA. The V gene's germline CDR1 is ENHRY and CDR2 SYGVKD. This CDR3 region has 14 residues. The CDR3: CATVAQGATHEQYF.